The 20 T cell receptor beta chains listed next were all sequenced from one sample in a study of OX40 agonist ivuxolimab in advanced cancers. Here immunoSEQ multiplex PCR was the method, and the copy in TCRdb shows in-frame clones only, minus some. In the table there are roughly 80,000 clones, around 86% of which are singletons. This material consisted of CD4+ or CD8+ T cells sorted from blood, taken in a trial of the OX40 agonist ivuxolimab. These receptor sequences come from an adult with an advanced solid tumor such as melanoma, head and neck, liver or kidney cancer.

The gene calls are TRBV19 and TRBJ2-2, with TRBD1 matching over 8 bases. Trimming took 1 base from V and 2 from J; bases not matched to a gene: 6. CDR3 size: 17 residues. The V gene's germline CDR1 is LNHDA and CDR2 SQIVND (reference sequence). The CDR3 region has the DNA TGTGCCAGTAGTATAGCGGCAGGGGGCAGTAACACCGGGGAGCTGTTTTTT. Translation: CASSIAAGGSNTGELFF.

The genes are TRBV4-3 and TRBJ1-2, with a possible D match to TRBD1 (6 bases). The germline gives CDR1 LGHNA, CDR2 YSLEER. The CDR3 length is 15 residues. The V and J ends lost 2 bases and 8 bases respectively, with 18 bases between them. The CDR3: CASSQIRGEGAGYTF. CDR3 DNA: TGCGCCAGCAGCCAAATTAGGGGGGAAGGTGCGGGCTACACCTTC.

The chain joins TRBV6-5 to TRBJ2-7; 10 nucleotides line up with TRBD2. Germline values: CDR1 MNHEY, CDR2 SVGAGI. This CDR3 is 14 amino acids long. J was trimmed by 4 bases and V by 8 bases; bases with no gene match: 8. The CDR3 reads CASRIAGGRYEQYF. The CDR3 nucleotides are TGTGCCAGCCGGATAGCGGGAGGTCGTTACGAGCAGTACTTC.

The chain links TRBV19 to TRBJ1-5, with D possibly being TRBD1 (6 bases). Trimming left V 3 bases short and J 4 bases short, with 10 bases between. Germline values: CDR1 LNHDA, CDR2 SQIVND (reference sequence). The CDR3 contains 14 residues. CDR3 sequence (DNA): TGTGCCAGTAGTATGGCGGGGGCTAATCAGCCCCAGCATTTT. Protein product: CASSMAGANQPQHF. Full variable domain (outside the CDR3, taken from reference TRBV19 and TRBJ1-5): DGGITQSPKYLFRKEGQNVTLSCEQNLNHDAMYWYRQDPGQGLRLIYYSQIVNDFQKGDIAEGYSVSREKKESFPLTVTSAQKNPTAFYLCASSMAGANQPQHFGDGTRLSIL.

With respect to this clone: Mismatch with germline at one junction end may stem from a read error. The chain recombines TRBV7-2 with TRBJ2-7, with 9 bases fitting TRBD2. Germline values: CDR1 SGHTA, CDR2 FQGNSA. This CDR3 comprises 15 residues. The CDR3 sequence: CASSEPGTSRYAQYF. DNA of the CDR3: TGTGCCAGCAGCGAACCAGGGACTAGCCGGTACGCGCAGTACTTC.

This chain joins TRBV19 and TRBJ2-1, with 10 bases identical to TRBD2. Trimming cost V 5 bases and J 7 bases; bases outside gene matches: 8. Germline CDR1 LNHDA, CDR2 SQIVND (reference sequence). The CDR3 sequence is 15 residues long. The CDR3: CASSDKLAGRNEQFF. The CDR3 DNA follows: TGTGCCAGTAGTGATAAACTAGCGGGAAGGAATGAGCAGTTCTTC.

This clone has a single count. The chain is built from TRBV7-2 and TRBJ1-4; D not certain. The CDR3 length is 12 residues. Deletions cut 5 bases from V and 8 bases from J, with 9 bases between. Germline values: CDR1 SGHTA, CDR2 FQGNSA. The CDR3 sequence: CASSPDREKLFF. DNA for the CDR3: TGTGCCAGCAGCCCCGATCGAGAAAAACTGTTTTTT.

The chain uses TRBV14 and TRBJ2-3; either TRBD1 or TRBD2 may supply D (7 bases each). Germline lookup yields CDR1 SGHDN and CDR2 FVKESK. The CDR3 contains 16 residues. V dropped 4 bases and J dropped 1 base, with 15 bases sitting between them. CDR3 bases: TGTGCCAGCAGCCGACCATCAGGGGGGGGCACAGATACGCAGTATTTT. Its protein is CASSRPSGGGTDTQYF.

CDR3 residues: CASSEDGLIIGYTF. The CDR3 DNA follows: TGTGCCAGCAGTGAAGACGGCTTGATTATTGGCTACACCTTC. V usage is TRBV6-1 and J usage is TRBJ1-2; D is unclear. Germline V gives CDR1 MNHNS, CDR2 SASEGT. Trimming left V 1 base short and J 7 bases short, with 13 bases between. The CDR3 is 14 residues long.

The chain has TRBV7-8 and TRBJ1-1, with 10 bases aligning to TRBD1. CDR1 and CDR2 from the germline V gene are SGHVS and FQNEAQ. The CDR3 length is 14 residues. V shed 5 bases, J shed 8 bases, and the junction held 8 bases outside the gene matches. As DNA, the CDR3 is TGTGCCAGCAGCCCGGGACAGGGGATTACGGAAGCTTTCTTT. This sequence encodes CASSPGQGITEAFF.

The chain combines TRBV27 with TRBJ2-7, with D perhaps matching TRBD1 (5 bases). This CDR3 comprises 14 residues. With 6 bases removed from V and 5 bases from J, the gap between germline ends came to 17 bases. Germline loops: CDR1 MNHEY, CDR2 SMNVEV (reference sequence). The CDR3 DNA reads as TGTGCCAGCAGCCGAGACAGTTTTTCTCACGAGCAGTACTTC. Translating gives CASSRDSFSHEQYF.

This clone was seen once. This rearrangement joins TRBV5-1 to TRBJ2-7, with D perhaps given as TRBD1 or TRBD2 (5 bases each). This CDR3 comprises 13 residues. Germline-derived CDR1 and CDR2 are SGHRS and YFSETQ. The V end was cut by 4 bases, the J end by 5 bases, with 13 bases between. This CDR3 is CASSPGTQDEQYF. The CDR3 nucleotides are TGCGCCAGCAGCCCCGGGACCCAGGACGAGCAGTACTTC. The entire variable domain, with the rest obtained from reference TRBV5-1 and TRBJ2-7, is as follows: KAGVTQTPRYLIKTRGQQVTLSCSPISGHRSVSWYQQTPGQGLQFLFEYFSETQRNKGNFPGRFSGRQFSNSRSEMNVSTLELGDSALYLCASSPGTQDEQYFGPGTRLTVT.

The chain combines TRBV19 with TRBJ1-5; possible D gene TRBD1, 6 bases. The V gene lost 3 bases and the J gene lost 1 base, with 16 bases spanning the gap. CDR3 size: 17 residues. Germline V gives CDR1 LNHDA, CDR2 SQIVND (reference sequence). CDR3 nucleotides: TGTGCCAGTAGTATGGCTACAGGGATGCGGAGCAATCAGCCCCAGCATTTT. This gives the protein CASSMATGMRSNQPQHF.

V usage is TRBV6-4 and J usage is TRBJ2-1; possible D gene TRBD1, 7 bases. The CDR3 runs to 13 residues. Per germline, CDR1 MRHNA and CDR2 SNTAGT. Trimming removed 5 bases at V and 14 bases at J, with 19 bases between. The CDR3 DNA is TGTGCCAGCAGTACCTCAGGAGGGGGCGAGAAGTTCTTC. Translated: CASSTSGGGEKFF.

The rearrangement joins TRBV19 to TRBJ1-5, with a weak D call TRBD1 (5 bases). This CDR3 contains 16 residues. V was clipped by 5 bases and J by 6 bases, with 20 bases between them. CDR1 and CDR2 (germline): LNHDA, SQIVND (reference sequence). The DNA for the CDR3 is TGTGCCAGTAGTTCTAGGGGCATCGGATCGAGTCAGCCCCAGCATTTT. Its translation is CASSSRGIGSSQPQHF.

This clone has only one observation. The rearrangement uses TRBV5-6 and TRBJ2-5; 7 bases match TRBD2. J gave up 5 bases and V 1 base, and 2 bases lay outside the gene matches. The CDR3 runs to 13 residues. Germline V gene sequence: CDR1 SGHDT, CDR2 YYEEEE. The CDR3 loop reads CASSLPGGETQYF. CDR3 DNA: TGTGCCAGCAGCTTGCCGGGAGGCGAGACCCAGTACTTC.

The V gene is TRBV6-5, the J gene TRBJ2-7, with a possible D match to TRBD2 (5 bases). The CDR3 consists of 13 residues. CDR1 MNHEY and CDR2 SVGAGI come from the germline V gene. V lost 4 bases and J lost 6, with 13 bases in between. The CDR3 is CASSFILGSEQYF. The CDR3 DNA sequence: TGTGCCAGCAGTTTTATCCTGGGGAGCGAGCAGTACTTC.

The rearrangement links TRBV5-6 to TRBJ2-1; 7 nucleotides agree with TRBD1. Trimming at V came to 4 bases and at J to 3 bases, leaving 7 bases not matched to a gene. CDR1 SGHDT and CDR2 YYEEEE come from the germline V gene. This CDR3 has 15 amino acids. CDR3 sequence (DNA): TGTGCCAGCAGCCGAGACAGGGCCCTCTACAATGAGCAGTTCTTC. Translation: CASSRDRALYNEQFF.

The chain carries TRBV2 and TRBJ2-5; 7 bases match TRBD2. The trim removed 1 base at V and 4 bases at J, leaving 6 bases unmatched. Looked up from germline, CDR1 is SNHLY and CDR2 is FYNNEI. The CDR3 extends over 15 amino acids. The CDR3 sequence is CASSEVGSGPETQYF. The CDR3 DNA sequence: TGTGCCAGCAGTGAAGTTGGTAGCGGGCCAGAGACCCAGTACTTC.

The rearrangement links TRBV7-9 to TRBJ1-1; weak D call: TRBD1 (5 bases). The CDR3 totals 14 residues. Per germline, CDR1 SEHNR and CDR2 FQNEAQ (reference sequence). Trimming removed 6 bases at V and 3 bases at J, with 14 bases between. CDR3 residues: CASSGTRSDTEAFF. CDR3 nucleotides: TGTGCCAGCAGTGGGACCCGGTCGGACACTGAAGCTTTCTTT.